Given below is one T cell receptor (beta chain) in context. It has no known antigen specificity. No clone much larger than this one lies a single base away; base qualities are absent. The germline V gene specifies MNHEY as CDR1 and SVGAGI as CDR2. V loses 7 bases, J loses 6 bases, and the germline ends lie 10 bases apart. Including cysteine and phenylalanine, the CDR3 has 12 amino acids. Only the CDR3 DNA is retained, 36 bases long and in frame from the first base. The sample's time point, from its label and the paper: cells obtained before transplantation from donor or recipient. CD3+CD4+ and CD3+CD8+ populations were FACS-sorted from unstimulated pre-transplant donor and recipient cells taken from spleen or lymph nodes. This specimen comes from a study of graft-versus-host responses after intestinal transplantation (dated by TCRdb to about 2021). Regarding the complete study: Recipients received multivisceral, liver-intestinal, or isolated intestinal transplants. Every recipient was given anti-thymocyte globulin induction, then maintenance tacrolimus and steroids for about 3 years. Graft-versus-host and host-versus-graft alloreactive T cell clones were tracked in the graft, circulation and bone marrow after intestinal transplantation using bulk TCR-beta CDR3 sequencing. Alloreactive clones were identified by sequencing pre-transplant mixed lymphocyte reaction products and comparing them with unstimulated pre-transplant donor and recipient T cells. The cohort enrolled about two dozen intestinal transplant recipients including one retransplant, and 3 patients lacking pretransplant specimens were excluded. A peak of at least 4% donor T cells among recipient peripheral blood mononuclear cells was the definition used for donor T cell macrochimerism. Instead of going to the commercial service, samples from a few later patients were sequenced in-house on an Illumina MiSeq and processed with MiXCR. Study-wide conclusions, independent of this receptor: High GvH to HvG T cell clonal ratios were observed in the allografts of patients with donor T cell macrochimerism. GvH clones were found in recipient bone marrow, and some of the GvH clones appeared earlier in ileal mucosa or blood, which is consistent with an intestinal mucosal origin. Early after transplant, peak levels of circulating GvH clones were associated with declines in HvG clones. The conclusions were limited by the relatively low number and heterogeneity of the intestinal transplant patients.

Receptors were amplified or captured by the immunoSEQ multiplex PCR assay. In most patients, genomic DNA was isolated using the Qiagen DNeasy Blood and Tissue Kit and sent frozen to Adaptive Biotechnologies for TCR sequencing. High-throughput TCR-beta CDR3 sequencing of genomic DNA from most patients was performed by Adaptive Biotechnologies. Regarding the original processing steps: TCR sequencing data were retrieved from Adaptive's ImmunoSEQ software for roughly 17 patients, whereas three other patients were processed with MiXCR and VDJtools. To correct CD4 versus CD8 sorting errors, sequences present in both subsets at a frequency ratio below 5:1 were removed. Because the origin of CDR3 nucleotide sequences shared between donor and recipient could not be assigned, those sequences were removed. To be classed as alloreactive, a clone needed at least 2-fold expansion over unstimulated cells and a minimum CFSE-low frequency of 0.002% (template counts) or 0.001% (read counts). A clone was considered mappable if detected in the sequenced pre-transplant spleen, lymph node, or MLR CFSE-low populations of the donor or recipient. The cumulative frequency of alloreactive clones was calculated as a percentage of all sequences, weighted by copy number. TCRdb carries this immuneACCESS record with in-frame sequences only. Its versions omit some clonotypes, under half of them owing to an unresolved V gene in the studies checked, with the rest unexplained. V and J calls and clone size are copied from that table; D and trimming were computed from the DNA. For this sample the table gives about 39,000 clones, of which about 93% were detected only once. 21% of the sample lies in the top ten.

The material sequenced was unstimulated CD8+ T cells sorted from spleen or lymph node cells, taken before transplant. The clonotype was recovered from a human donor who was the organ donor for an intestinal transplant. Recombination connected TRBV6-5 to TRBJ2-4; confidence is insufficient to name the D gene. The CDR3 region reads CASIGQANIQYF. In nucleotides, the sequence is TGTGCCAGCATCGGGCAGGCAAACATTCAGTACTTC.